This T cell receptor (beta chain) was profiled in a study of beta chain features in type 1 diabetes (dated by TCRdb to the late 2010s). Background on the whole study: Mean age, gender distribution, total cell number and subset yield were not different between patients and healthy donors. A total of over 95,000,000 sorted cells were examined across all samples, and RNA yield correlated strongly with the number of cells per subset. The study compared TCRB repertoires of sorted circulating CD4+ T cell subsets between recently diagnosed type 1 diabetes patients and matched healthy donors. Whereas all 28 donors provided naive and central memory subsets, regulatory and stem cell-like memory subsets were isolated from just 8 patients and about 8 healthy donors. Overall study results and their limits: Because the HLA sub-analyses included only small numbers of individuals, any influence of HLA type on TCRB rearrangement was left unresolved. Shorter templates might be favored by PCR, yet because patient and control samples were amplified and corrected together, any such skew would affect both groups equally. In all four CD4+ subsets, TCRB CDR3 length was moderately but significantly shorter in type 1 diabetes patients. Naive, central memory and regulatory TCRB repertoires appeared more similar among patients than among healthy donors. Because cDNA rather than genomic DNA was sequenced, highly expressing activated cells could have been over-represented, although no difference in activation and CD3 levels was found between groups. Patients with type 1 diabetes made fewer insertions and deleted more nucleotides at VDJ recombination sites, implying thymic rearrangement abnormalities.

On this clone: Its specific antigen is unknown. One junction end disagrees with the germline gene, perhaps due to a read error.

A single peripheral blood draw of around 120 mL on average was collected from each donor into heparinised tubes. Naive, central memory, regulatory and stem cell-like memory CD4+ T cells were sorted on a BD FACSAria II using a panel including CD45RO, CCR7, CD25, CD127, CD95 and CD27. Purity was above 95% for every sorted population. Right away, PBMCs were isolated by Lymphoprep density gradient centrifugation and were stained directly, with no culture step. Samples were stained and sorted in pairs, with one healthy donor and one patient per experiment, so that batch effects were minimized. All of the isolated RNA was reverse transcribed with the High Capacity cDNA Reverse Transcription Kit, so expressed TCRB transcripts were sequenced. Deep immunoSEQ sequencing was performed on naive, central memory and regulatory T cell samples, with an average of roughly 3.6 million total reads per sample. After sorted cells were lysed in RLT buffer, RNA was extracted with DNase-treated RNeasy Micro or Mini kits, with the choice depending on cell number. Each cell subset was processed on its own to prevent cross-contamination, while patient and healthy donor samples were processed together. The immunoSEQ multiplex PCR was used to amplify TCRB sequences from cDNA, yielding 87-bp fragments that span the CDR3 region. Sequencing of the amplicons was performed on the Illumina HiSeq platform. As for the authors' bioinformatics: Synthetic template baselines were used to correct PCR bias computationally, reads within Hamming distance 2 were collapsed together, and singletons that could not be merged were discarded. Reads were aligned against IMGT to assign V, D and J genes, CDR3 length and insertions or deletions at six rearrangement sites. Clonotype counts were normalized to sorted cell number within each subset before computing true diversity and Gini coefficients with the tcR R package. The overlap coefficient, calculated on TCRB nucleotide sequences, was used to quantify repertoire sharing. As a proxy for the pre-selection repertoire, out-of-frame TCRB sequences from naive cells were analyzed. TCRdb provides this immuneACCESS table in a form limited to in-frame rearrangements. Some clones are lacking; in checked studies, under half of them reflect an unresolved V gene, and why the rest are absent is not known. That table is the source of V, J and clone size, and D and trimming were worked out from the DNA. The sample includes fewer than 350,000 clones, with about 15% observed a single time. The top ten constitute less than 0.02% of the sample.

The germline V gene (reference sequence) gives CDR1 as SGHNT and CDR2 as YYREEE. The CDR3, from cysteine to phenylalanine, totals 12 residues. Only the CDR3 DNA is retained, 36 bases long and in frame from the first base. Source material: naive CD4+ T cells from blood. The cell subset or site label corresponds to: true naive CD4+ T cells. The chain employs TRBV5-4 and TRBJ2-4; 6 matching bases give a weak D call of TRBD1. The TCR was taken from a man between 18 and 35 years old with type 1 diabetes. The nucleotide sequence is given as TGTGCCAGCAGCTTGGATACAGGGCATTTGGACTTC. Its amino acids are CASSLDTGHLDF.